These 27 T cell receptor beta chains were all obtained from the same sample, sequenced in a study of siplizumab effects on memory and regulatory T cells. Assay: immunoSEQ multiplex PCR; the TCRdb copy retains only in-frame clones and omits some. The sample gives more than 85,000 clones, more than 90% of which show up once; 1.3% is in the top ten. Sequencing was done on a sample of CD4+ T cells sorted from blood. Source of these receptors: a human donor in good health.

For the CDR3, the DNA is TGTGCCAGCATACCCCCGGGGATAAAGGGGAAGAATGAGCAGTTCTTC. Its translation: CASIPPGIKGKNEQFF. The chain carries TRBV18 and TRBJ2-1; D may be TRBD1 or TRBD2 (5 bases each). The V and J ends lost 8 bases and 7 bases respectively, with 24 bases between them. Germline V gene sequence: CDR1 KGHSH, CDR2 LQKENI. The CDR3 is made up of 16 amino acids.

This sequence joins TRBV6-5 and TRBJ2-2, with D perhaps TRBD1 or TRBD2 (5 bases each). This CDR3 is built from 16 residues. The germline V and J ends were trimmed by 0 bases and 2 bases, with 10 bases remaining between them. The germline V gene encodes CDR1 MNHEY and CDR2 SVGAGI. In DNA, the CDR3 is TGTGCCAGCAGTTACTCCGGGACCCATAACACCGGGGAGCTGTTTTTT. As protein: CASSYSGTHNTGELFF.

This rearrangement joins TRBV11-2 to TRBJ1-3; D remains ambiguous. Germline values: CDR1 SGHAT, CDR2 FQNNGV. CDR3 length: 18 amino acids. V shed 0 bases and J shed 0 bases, with 15 bases lying between them. The DNA of the CDR3 is TGTGCCAGCAGCTTAGACGGCGGAGGTGCTTTCTCTGGAAACACCATATATTTT. It encodes CASSLDGGGAFSGNTIYF. The complete variable domain, with remaining parts taken from reference TRBV11-2 and TRBJ1-3, reads EAGVAQSPRYKIIEKRQSVAFWCNPISGHATLYWYQQILGQGPKLLIQFQNNGVVDDSQLPKDRFSAERLKGVDSTLKIQPAKLEDSAVYLCASSLDGGGAFSGNTIYFGEGSWLTVV.

The V gene is TRBV6-6, the J gene TRBJ2-5, with D hard to call. The V gene's germline CDR1 is MNHNY and CDR2 SVGAGI (reference sequence). V lost 4 bases, J lost 4 bases, and 4 bases lay in between. This CDR3 is 11 amino acids long. DNA for the CDR3: TGTGCCAGCAGTTGGTCAGAGACCCAGTACTTC. Amino acid sequence: CASSWSETQYF.

The chain combines TRBV5-8 with TRBJ2-2, with D tentatively TRBD2 (5 bases). Trimming removed 3 bases at V and 9 bases at J, with 12 bases between. This CDR3 region has 13 residues. In germline, CDR1 is SGHTS, CDR2 YDEGEE. The CDR3 here is CASSSDRERELFF. The CDR3 bases are TGTGCCAGCAGCTCCGACCGGGAAAGGGAGCTGTTTTTT.

V is TRBV13 and J is TRBJ1-3, with D hard to call. This CDR3 has 13 amino acids. V lost 6 bases to trimming and J lost 5 bases, with 11 bases between them. CDR1 is PRHDT, CDR2 FYEKMQ, per germline (reference sequence). CDR3 sequence reads: CASRLTLRNTIYF. CDR3 nucleotide sequence: TGTGCCAGCAGGCTGACCCTGAGAAACACCATATATTTT.

The CDR3: CASRTGLWDNEQFF. CDR3 in DNA: TGTGCCAGCAGAACAGGGCTTTGGGACAATGAGCAGTTCTTC. The chain couples TRBV6-5 to TRBJ2-1; D might be TRBD1 (6 bases). The ends were cut back, 6 bases at V and 5 bases at J, with 14 bases in the middle. Looked up from germline, CDR1 is MNHEY and CDR2 is SVGAGI. The CDR3 has 14 residues.

This sequence joins TRBV4-2 and TRBJ2-2; 7 bases agree with TRBD2. The germline gives CDR1 LGHNA, CDR2 YNFKEQ. The CDR3 is made up of 16 amino acids. V shed 1 base and J 4 bases; nucleotides not matched to a gene: 6. The CDR3 protein is CASSQAAGEATGELFF. For the CDR3, the DNA is TGTGCCAGCAGCCAAGCGGCGGGGGAAGCCACCGGGGAGCTGTTTTTT.

This chain uses TRBV5-1 with TRBJ2-5, with 8 bases lining up with TRBD2. Trimming took 0 bases from V and 4 from J; bases not matched to a gene: 8. The CDR3 loop spans 16 amino acids. Per germline, CDR1 SGHRS and CDR2 YFSETQ. The DNA of the CDR3 is TGCGCCAGCAGCTTGGCGCTAGCGGGCGGGCGAGAGACCCAGTACTTC. It specifies CASSLALAGGRETQYF.

The chain carries TRBV5-1 and TRBJ1-6, with TRBD1 as a possible D gene (5 bases). The CDR3 sequence is 13 residues long. The ends were cut back, 6 bases at V and 14 bases at J, with 18 bases in the middle. CDR1 is SGHRS, CDR2 YFSETQ, per germline. The CDR3 spells CASKNDNGQALHF. In nucleotides, the CDR3 is TGCGCCAGCAAGAACGATAACGGACAAGCCCTCCACTTT.

The chain is built from TRBV18 and TRBJ2-7; TRBD2 matches 8 bases. Trimming removed 3 bases from V and 4 bases from J; junction bases left unmatched: 5. The CDR3 is 14 residues long. Germline-derived CDR1 and CDR2 are KGHSH and LQKENI. CDR3 in amino acids: CASSPGLGIYEQYF. In nucleotides, the CDR3 is TGTGCCAGCTCACCGGGACTAGGGATTTACGAGCAGTACTTC.

This chain connects TRBV25-1 to TRBJ1-4; 7 positions match TRBD1. V was clipped by 1 base and J by 5 bases; unmatched bases: 4. Germline CDR1 and CDR2: MGHDK and SYGVNS. This CDR3 contains 15 residues. CDR3 residues: CASSEFKGGNEKLFF. The CDR3 nucleotides read TGTGCCAGCAGTGAATTTAAAGGGGGCAATGAAAAACTGTTTTTT. The whole variable domain, filled in from reference TRBV25-1 and TRBJ1-4, reads EADIYQTPRYLVIGTGKKITLECSQTMGHDKMYWYQQDPGMELHLIHYSYGVNSTEKGDLSSESTVSRIRTEHFPLTLESARPSHTSQYLCASSEFKGGNEKLFFGSGTQLSVL.

The chain links TRBV29-1 to TRBJ2-5, with a possible D match to TRBD1 (5 bases). This CDR3 comprises 13 residues. Germline V gives CDR1 SQVTM, CDR2 ANQGSEA. Trimming cost V 0 bases and J 4 bases, with 9 bases left between them. The CDR3 sequence: CSVEEGQGETQYF. The DNA of the CDR3 is TGCAGCGTTGAAGAGGGCCAGGGAGAGACCCAGTACTTC.

This chain links TRBV4-2 with TRBJ2-3; D gene ambiguous. This CDR3 contains 15 residues. Germline CDR1 LGHNA, CDR2 YNFKEQ. V was shortened by 2 bases and J by 1 base, with 10 bases between the two germline ends. CDR3 DNA: TGTGCCAGCAGCCAATCCGGGTCAGGCACAGATACGCAGTATTTT. Translation: CASSQSGSGTDTQYF.

The chain employs TRBV6-5 and TRBJ2-6; no clear D gene. V lost 6 bases and J lost 4, with 13 bases in between. Looked up from germline, CDR1 is MNHEY and CDR2 is SVGAGI. The CDR3 consists of 15 residues. CDR3 sequence: CASRLLRLGANVLTF. The CDR3 DNA sequence: TGTGCCAGCAGGCTTCTACGCCTGGGGGCCAACGTCCTGACTTTC.

The rearrangement links TRBV11-2 to TRBJ2-7; perhaps TRBD2 as D (5 bases). The V end lost 5 bases, the J end lost 3 bases, and 11 bases lay between the germline ends. The germline gives CDR1 SGHAT, CDR2 FQNNGV. CDR3 length: 13 amino acids. The CDR3 is CASSLGLYYEQYF. CDR3 bases: TGTGCCAGCAGCCTTGGACTTTACTACGAGCAGTACTTC.

The gene calls are TRBV18 and TRBJ2-1; tentatively, D is TRBD2 (6 bases). CDR3 length: 16 residues. Germline CDR1 and CDR2: KGHSH and LQKENI. V shed 3 bases and J shed 8 bases, with 20 bases lying between them. CDR3 amino acids: CASSPRDSLGYDEQFF. CDR3 nucleotide sequence: TGTGCCAGCTCACCTCGGGACTCCTTAGGTTACGATGAGCAGTTCTTC.

The chain links TRBV21-1 to TRBJ2-7; whether TRBD1, the table's D call, matches the DNA was not checked. TRBV21-1 is a pseudogene. CDR3 length: 14 amino acids. CDR3 DNA: TGTGCCAGCAATCTCGACAGAAGCTCCTACGAGCAGTACTTC. It codes for CASNLDRSSYEQYF.

The rearrangement uses TRBV4-2 and TRBJ2-3; TRBD2 matches at 9 bases. There are 19 residues in the CDR3. Germline CDR1 is LGHNA and CDR2 is YNFKEQ. V lost 0 bases to trimming and J lost 3 bases; unmatched junction nucleotides: 13. The CDR3 DNA reads as TGTGCCAGCAGCCAAGAACTGGTTACAGGGACTAGCAGGACAGATACGCAGTATTTT. The encoded protein is CASSQELVTGTSRTDTQYF.

This CDR3 is CASSRLPGRGGTDTQYF. DNA for the CDR3: TGTGCCAGCAGCCGACTGCCCGGGAGGGGGGGCACAGATACGCAGTATTTT. The V and J genes are TRBV11-2 and TRBJ2-3; 8 bases align to TRBD2. V lost 5 bases and J lost 1; bases outside the gene matches: 11. The CDR3 contains 17 residues. CDR1 and CDR2 from the germline V gene are SGHAT and FQNNGV.

The chain carries TRBV2 and TRBJ2-7; TRBD2 might be the D (5 bases). Per the germline V gene, CDR1 is SNHLY and CDR2 is FYNNEI. CDR3 length equals 13 residues. Trimming stripped 4 bases from V and 4 bases from J, with 11 bases between. The CDR3: CASSVQPGYEQYF. The CDR3 DNA reads TGTGCCAGCAGTGTCCAACCGGGGTACGAGCAGTACTTC.

This chain links TRBV30 with TRBJ2-5, with 9 bases fitting TRBD1. The V gene's germline CDR1 is GTSNPN and CDR2 SVGIG (reference sequence). This CDR3 comprises 15 residues. Unmatched junction bases numbered 12, after V lost 3 bases and J lost 7 bases. CDR3 sequence: CAWRINTGGGGTQYF. CDR3 nucleotide sequence: TGTGCCTGGAGAATTAACACAGGGGGCGGAGGGACCCAGTACTTC.

This clone was counted once. V gene TRBV10-1 combines with J gene TRBJ2-1; 7 bases map to TRBD2. V gave up 2 bases and J gave up 3 bases; unmatched junction bases: 1. The CDR3 consists of 14 residues. Germline V gene sequence: CDR1 WNHNN, CDR2 SYGVQD (reference sequence). The CDR3 is CASSEREGYNEQFF. The CDR3 nucleotides read TGCGCCAGCAGTGAGAGGGAGGGCTACAATGAGCAGTTCTTC.

The chain links TRBV7-8 to TRBJ2-7; the match to TRBD1 covers 10 bases. The CDR3 extends over 15 amino acids. Looked up from germline, CDR1 is SGHVS and CDR2 is FQNEAQ. Trimming removed 5 bases from V and 2 bases from J; junction bases left unmatched: 6. This CDR3 reads CASSETGTGAYEQYF. CDR3 coding DNA: TGTGCCAGCAGCGAGACCGGGACAGGGGCCTACGAGCAGTACTTC.

The chain recombines TRBV7-2 with TRBJ1-1; 7 bases map to TRBD1. There are 14 residues in the CDR3. The germline V gene encodes CDR1 SGHTA and CDR2 FQGNSA. J gave up 10 bases and V 6 bases, and 14 bases lay outside the gene matches. The CDR3 sequence is CASSYIDRESLAFF. CDR3 bases: TGTGCCAGCAGTTATATTGACAGGGAGAGTCTAGCTTTCTTT.

This rearrangement joins TRBV19 to TRBJ2-2; TRBD2 is a possible D gene (7 bases). The V end was cut by 4 bases, the J end by 4 bases, with 19 bases between. The germline CDR1 and CDR2 sequences are LNHDA and SQIVND (reference sequence). There are 17 residues in the CDR3. Here the CDR3 DNA reads TGTGCCAGTAGTAAGGGGGTAGCGGGCGAGCCCACCGGGGAGCTGTTTTTT. Residues: CASSKGVAGEPTGELFF. Supplemented by reference TRBV19 and TRBJ2-2, the full variable domain reads DGGITQSPKYLFRKEGQNVTLSCEQNLNHDAMYWYRQDPGQGLRLIYYSQIVNDFQKGDIAEGYSVSREKKESFPLTVTSAQKNPTAFYLCASSKGVAGEPTGELFFGEGSRLTVL.

V is TRBV5-4 and J is TRBJ1-2; maybe TRBD1 (5 bases). Germline values: CDR1 SGHNT, CDR2 YYREEE (reference sequence). This CDR3 contains 14 residues. Trimming took off 5 bases at V and 1 base at J, with 12 bases between the two ends. The CDR3 DNA reads as TGTGCCAGCAGTCGACAGCTCTTTAACTATGGCTACACCTTC. Amino acids: CASSRQLFNYGYTF. The whole variable domain, remainder taken from reference TRBV5-4 and TRBJ1-2, is ETGVTQSPTHLIKTRGQQVTLRCSSQSGHNTVSWYQQALGQGPQFIFQYYREEENGRGNFPPRFSGLQFPNYSSELNVNALELDDSALYLCASSRQLFNYGYTFGSGTRLTVV.